These 28 T cell receptor beta chains were all obtained from the same sample, sequenced in a study of T cell responses to AZD1222 COVID-19 vaccine. Measured with immunoSEQ multiplex PCR; TCRdb has only the in-frame clones, and not every one. The repertoire consists of some 120,000 clones, with about 90% occurring once and the leading ten covering around 8%. This material consisted of peripheral blood, taken on day 0 of AZD1222 vaccination. These receptors were taken from an adult in good health.

V gene TRBV6-5 combines with J gene TRBJ2-1; 10 nucleotides agree with TRBD2. The CDR3 length is 16 residues. CDR1 is MNHEY and CDR2 is SVGAGI in the germline V gene. V shed 2 bases and J 10 bases; nucleotides not matched to a gene: 11. The CDR3 reads CASSYNQLAGQDEQFF. The CDR3 coding sequence is TGTGCCAGCAGTTACAATCAACTAGCGGGGCAGGACGAGCAGTTCTTC.

The chain recombines TRBV9 with TRBJ2-3; 9 nucleotides align to TRBD2. The CDR3 is 16 residues long. Trimming cost V 0 bases and J 1 base; bases outside gene matches: 3. The germline gives CDR1 SGDLS, CDR2 YYNGEE. The CDR3 sequence: CASSVGASGGTDTQYF. Here the CDR3 DNA reads TGTGCCAGCAGCGTAGGGGCTAGCGGGGGCACAGATACGCAGTATTTT.

The chain links TRBV6-5 to TRBJ2-5; 11 positions match TRBD2. Unmatched junction bases numbered 4, after V lost 4 bases and J lost 0 bases. This CDR3 is 16 amino acids long. Germline assignment: CDR1 MNHEY and CDR2 SVGAGI. The CDR3 region has the DNA TGTGCCAGCAGTTCCTCACTAGCGGGGGACCAAGAGACCCAGTACTTC. This codes for CASSSSLAGDQETQYF.

The J gene is TRBJ1-5, the V gene TRBV6-5; the D is unclear. This CDR3 contains 15 residues. Per germline, CDR1 MNHEY and CDR2 SVGAGI. The germline V and J ends were trimmed by 8 bases and 2 bases, with 16 bases remaining between them. The CDR3 DNA follows: TGTGCCAGCTTGGCCCTGACGGGCGGCAATCAGCCCCAGCATTTT. Residues: CASLALTGGNQPQHF.

This chain links TRBV18 with TRBJ1-6, with 8 bases that match TRBD1. The germline CDR1 and CDR2 sequences are KGHSH and LQKENI. The V segment lost 3 bases and the J segment 10 bases; nucleotides outside the gene matches: 8. The CDR3 covers 15 residues. The CDR3 loop reads CASSPVGQGQSPLHF. The CDR3 region has the DNA TGTGCCAGCTCACCCGTAGGACAGGGTCAGTCACCCCTCCACTTT.

V and J are TRBV6-6 and TRBJ1-3; 7 nucleotides align to TRBD1. V lost 6 bases to trimming and J lost 0 bases; unmatched junction nucleotides: 5. CDR1 and CDR2 from the germline V gene are MNHNY and SVGAGI (reference sequence). CDR3 length: 15 residues. Here the CDR3 DNA reads TGTGCCAGCAGCCAACAGGGGAGCTCTGGAAACACCATATATTTT. Protein product: CASSQQGSSGNTIYF.

The V and J genes are TRBV11-2 and TRBJ2-3, with unresolved D. The ends were cut back, 4 bases at V and 0 bases at J, with 11 bases in the middle. Germline V gene sequence: CDR1 SGHAT, CDR2 FQNNGV. The CDR3 loop spans 15 amino acids. CDR3 nucleotide sequence: TGTGCCAGCAGCTCCTCGTACGCAAGCACAGATACGCAGTATTTT. This sequence encodes CASSSSYASTDTQYF.

V is TRBV25-1 and J is TRBJ1-1; D is unclear. CDR1 and CDR2 (germline): MGHDK, SYGVNS. V lost 3 bases to trimming and J lost 1 base, with 9 bases between them. The CDR3 runs to 14 residues. The CDR3 sequence is CASSDFPRNTEAFF. The CDR3 DNA is TGTGCCAGCAGTGATTTTCCAAGGAACACTGAAGCTTTCTTT.

The genes are TRBV7-9 and TRBJ2-2; D unresolved. The CDR3 length is 13 residues. V lost 0 bases and J 5 bases, leaving 4 bases between the germline ends. Germline V gives CDR1 SEHNR, CDR2 FQNEAQ (reference sequence). DNA for the CDR3: TGTGCCAGCAGCTTAGCAGGAACCGGGGAGCTGTTTTTT. This sequence encodes CASSLAGTGELFF.

This clone was recorded only once. The gene calls are TRBV5-8 and TRBJ1-2; 9 nucleotides match TRBD1. This CDR3 spans 15 amino acids. Losses at the gene ends were 6 bases for V and 2 bases for J; bases not matched to a gene: 8. Per the germline V gene, CDR1 is SGHTS and CDR2 is YDEGEE. CDR3 nucleotide sequence: TGTGCCAGCACCGTAGCCGGGACAGGGAACTATGGCTACACCTTC. It encodes CASTVAGTGNYGYTF.

The V gene is TRBV5-1, the J gene TRBJ1-4; 9 bases line up with TRBD1. V shed 4 bases and J 8 bases; nucleotides not matched to a gene: 6. This CDR3 is 14 amino acids long. The germline V gene encodes CDR1 SGHRS and CDR2 YFSETQ. In DNA, the CDR3 is TGCGCCAGCAGCCTAGGGACAGGGAGGGAAAAACTGTTTTTT. Amino acid sequence: CASSLGTGREKLFF.

This clone was recorded only once. The chain uses TRBV7-2 and TRBJ2-2; 8 bases agree with TRBD1. The trim removed 5 bases at V and 6 bases at J, leaving 2 bases unmatched. Germline CDR1 is SGHTA and CDR2 is FQGNSA. The CDR3 is 13 amino acids. This chain's CDR3 is CASSLDRAGELFF. CDR3 DNA: TGTGCCAGCAGCCTGGACAGGGCCGGGGAGCTGTTTTTT.

This clone was counted between two and nine times. The J gene is TRBJ2-7, the V gene TRBV27, with unresolved D. V lost 2 bases, J lost 0 bases, and 8 bases lay in between. Germline V lookup: CDR1 MNHEY, CDR2 SMNVEV (reference sequence). The CDR3 is made up of 14 amino acids. CDR3 in DNA: TGTGCCAGCAGTTTAATCGCCAACTCCTACGAGCAGTACTTC. It is translated as CASSLIANSYEQYF.

This sequence joins TRBV29-1 and TRBJ1-1; D gene uncertain. This CDR3 region has 15 residues. The V end lost 0 bases, the J end lost 3 bases, and 14 bases lay between the germline ends. In germline, CDR1 is SQVTM, CDR2 ANQGSEA. The CDR3 sequence is CSVEDRWVRDTEAFF. CDR3 nucleotides: TGCAGCGTTGAAGATAGGTGGGTTCGGGACACTGAAGCTTTCTTT.

The chain links TRBV7-8 to TRBJ1-2; TRBD1 might be the D (5 bases). V lost 4 bases and J 4 bases, leaving 16 bases between the germline ends. The CDR3 is 15 amino acids. The germline CDR1 and CDR2 sequences are SGHVS and FQNEAQ. In nucleotides, the CDR3 is TGTGCCAGCAGCTCCGGGACCGACCCGCCCTATGGCTACACCTTC. Translating gives CASSSGTDPPYGYTF. The full variable domain, completed using reference TRBV7-8 and TRBJ1-2, is GAGVSQSPRYKVAKRGQDVALRCDPISGHVSLFWYQQALGQGPEFLTYFQNEAQLDKSGLPSDRFFAERPEGSVSTLKIQRTQQEDSAVYLCASSSGTDPPYGYTFGSGTRLTVV.

This clone showed up just a few times. The junction and the germline gene differ at one end; a read error may be behind it. The chain joins TRBV7-7 to TRBJ1-6, with a weak D call TRBD1 (5 bases). Germline assignment: CDR1 SSHAT and CDR2 FNYEAQ (reference sequence). The CDR3 contains 15 residues. The CDR3 sequence is CASSLSRDPNSPLHF. For the CDR3, the DNA is TGTGCTAGCAGCTTATCGCGGGACCCGAATTCACCCCTCCACTTT.

V and J are TRBV19 and TRBJ1-1, with a tentative D call TRBD1 (6 bases). V lost 5 bases and J 3 bases, leaving 16 bases between the germline ends. CDR1 and CDR2 (germline): LNHDA, SQIVND (reference sequence). The CDR3 is made up of 15 amino acids. CDR3 DNA: TGTGCCAGTAGTGTTACCGGGACACTTGACACTGAAGCTTTCTTT. It specifies CASSVTGTLDTEAFF. The entire variable domain, with the rest obtained from reference TRBV19 and TRBJ1-1, is as follows: DGGITQSPKYLFRKEGQNVTLSCEQNLNHDAMYWYRQDPGQGLRLIYYSQIVNDFQKGDIAEGYSVSREKKESFPLTVTSAQKNPTAFYLCASSVTGTLDTEAFFGQGTRLTVV.

This chain connects TRBV11-2 to TRBJ1-2, with 12 bases identical to TRBD1. Germline CDR1 reads SGHAT; CDR2 reads FQNNGV. The CDR3 length is 16 residues. Losses at the gene ends were 5 bases for V and 8 bases for J; bases not matched to a gene: 12. CDR3 nucleotides: TGTGCCAGCAGCCGATTGAGGGGACAGGGGGCGAAGGGCTACACCTTC. This encodes CASSRLRGQGAKGYTF. Based on the CDR3 plus reference TRBV11-2 and TRBJ1-2, the full variable domain is EAGVAQSPRYKIIEKRQSVAFWCNPISGHATLYWYQQILGQGPKLLIQFQNNGVVDDSQLPKDRFSAERLKGVDSTLKIQPAKLEDSAVYLCASSRLRGQGAKGYTFGSGTRLTVV.

The chain is built from TRBV6-5 and TRBJ2-2; D gene unclear. The ends were cut back, 5 bases at V and 0 bases at J, with 7 bases in the middle. The CDR3 sequence is 14 residues long. Germline-derived CDR1 and CDR2 are MNHEY and SVGAGI. This CDR3 is CASSPDPNTGELFF. In DNA, the CDR3 is TGTGCCAGCAGTCCCGACCCGAACACCGGGGAGCTGTTTTTT.

This chain connects TRBV5-1 to TRBJ2-7; TRBD1 matches 7 bases. Germline V gene lookup returns CDR1 SGHRS and CDR2 YFSETQ. J was trimmed by 0 bases and V by 0 bases; bases with no gene match: 3. CDR3 length equals 15 residues. The CDR3 sequence is CASSLGQGYSYEQYF. The CDR3 DNA reads TGCGCCAGCAGCTTGGGACAGGGCTACTCCTACGAGCAGTACTTC.

The gene calls are TRBV5-4 and TRBJ1-2; tentative D call: TRBD1 (5 bases). The CDR3 is made up of 16 amino acids. Germline CDR1 is SGHNT and CDR2 is YYREEE (reference sequence). V was clipped by 5 bases and J by 0 bases, with 17 bases between them. Here the CDR3 reads CASRTAGTKPNYGYTF. In DNA, the CDR3 is TGTGCCAGCAGGACGGCCGGGACGAAACCTAACTATGGCTACACCTTC.

This rearrangement joins TRBV7-6 to TRBJ2-2; 8 bases agree with TRBD1. Trimming took 5 bases from V and 1 from J; bases not matched to a gene: 9. Germline CDR1 is SGHVS and CDR2 is FNYEAQ. This CDR3 spans 17 amino acids. CDR3: CASSVRQGALNTGELFF. CDR3 nucleotides: TGTGCCAGCAGCGTAAGGCAGGGGGCCCTGAACACCGGGGAGCTGTTTTTT.

The chain links TRBV11-2 to TRBJ1-6; D call uncertain. The CDR3 is 15 amino acids. V gave up 7 bases and J gave up 7 bases, with 17 bases separating them. Germline V gene lookup returns CDR1 SGHAT and CDR2 FQNNGV. The CDR3 reads CASNPAGTVNSPLHF. In DNA form, the CDR3 reads TGTGCCAGCAACCCGGCGGGAACGGTAAATTCACCCCTCCACTTT.

V usage is TRBV6-5 and J usage is TRBJ2-7; TRBD2 matches 10 bases. The CDR3 runs 15 residues. J lost 4 bases, V lost 6 bases, and 9 bases had no gene match. Germline CDR1 is MNHEY and CDR2 is SVGAGI. Here the CDR3 reads CASRKSGRAGYEQYF. For the CDR3, the DNA is TGTGCCAGCAGGAAGAGCGGGAGGGCCGGGTACGAGCAGTACTTC.

This chain connects TRBV24-1 to TRBJ2-7, with D tentatively TRBD1 (6 bases). The germline CDR1 and CDR2 sequences are KGHDR and SFDVKD. The CDR3 is 14 amino acids. V was clipped by 1 base and J by 5 bases, with 11 bases between them. The chain's CDR3 is CATSDFSRGHEQYF. The CDR3 DNA follows: TGTGCCACCAGTGATTTCTCCAGGGGCCACGAGCAGTACTTC.

To note about this clone: The junction departs from germline at one end; a sequencing error may be responsible. CDR3 loop: CASSRSGGSQETQYF. DNA for the CDR3: TGTGCTAGCAGTCGTAGCGGGGGATCCCAAGAGACCCAGTACTTC. The J gene is TRBJ2-5, the V gene TRBV7-7, with TRBD2 identical over 9 bases. The CDR3 runs 15 residues. Per germline, CDR1 SSHAT and CDR2 FNYEAQ (reference sequence).

This chain joins TRBV7-9 and TRBJ2-7; 7 bases map to TRBD1. Germline V gene lookup returns CDR1 SEHNR and CDR2 FQNEAQ (reference sequence). This CDR3 comprises 15 residues. V was clipped by 5 bases and J by 4 bases; unmatched bases: 11. The DNA of the CDR3 is TGTGCCAGCAGCCCAAGGGACAGTTTGTTTTACGAGCAGTACTTC. Residues: CASSPRDSLFYEQYF.

This chain uses TRBV20-1 with TRBJ2-1; 12 nucleotides agree with TRBD2. Germline CDR1 reads DFQATT; CDR2 reads SNEGSKA (reference sequence). The CDR3 loop spans 16 amino acids. Trimming removed 3 bases from V and 4 bases from J; junction bases left unmatched: 7. The CDR3 nucleotides are TGCAGTGCTAGTGGAGGGCTAGCGGGAGGGTACAATGAGCAGTTCTTC. This gives the protein CSASGGLAGGYNEQFF.